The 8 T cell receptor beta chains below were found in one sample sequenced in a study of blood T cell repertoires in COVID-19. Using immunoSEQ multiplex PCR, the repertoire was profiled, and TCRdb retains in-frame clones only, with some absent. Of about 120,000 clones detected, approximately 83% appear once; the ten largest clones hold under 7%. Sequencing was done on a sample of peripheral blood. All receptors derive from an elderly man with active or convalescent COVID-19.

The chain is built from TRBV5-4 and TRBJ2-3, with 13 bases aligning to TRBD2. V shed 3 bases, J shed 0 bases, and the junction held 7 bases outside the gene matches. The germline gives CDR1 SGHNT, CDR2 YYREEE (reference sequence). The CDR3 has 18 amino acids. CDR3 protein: CASSSMGLAGHSTDTQYF. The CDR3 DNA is TGTGCCAGCAGCTCAATGGGACTAGCGGGGCATAGCACAGATACGCAGTATTTT.

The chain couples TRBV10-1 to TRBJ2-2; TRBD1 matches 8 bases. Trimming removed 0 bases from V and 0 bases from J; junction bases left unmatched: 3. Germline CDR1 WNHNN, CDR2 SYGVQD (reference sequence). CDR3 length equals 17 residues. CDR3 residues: CASSESGDRPNTGELFF. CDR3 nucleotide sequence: TGCGCCAGCAGTGAGTCGGGGGACAGGCCGAACACCGGGGAGCTGTTTTTT.

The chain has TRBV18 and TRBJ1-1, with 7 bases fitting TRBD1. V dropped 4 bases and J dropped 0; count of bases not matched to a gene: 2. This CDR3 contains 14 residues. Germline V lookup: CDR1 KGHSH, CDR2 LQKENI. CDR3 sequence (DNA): TGTGCCAGCTCACGGGGACAGATGAACACTGAAGCTTTCTTT. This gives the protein CASSRGQMNTEAFF.

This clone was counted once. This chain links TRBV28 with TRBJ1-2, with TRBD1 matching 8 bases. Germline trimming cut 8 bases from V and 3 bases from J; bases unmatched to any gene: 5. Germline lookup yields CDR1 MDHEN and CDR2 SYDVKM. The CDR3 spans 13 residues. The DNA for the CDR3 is TGTGCCAGCCTCGACAGGGGTGACTATGGCTACACCTTC. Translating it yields CASLDRGDYGYTF.

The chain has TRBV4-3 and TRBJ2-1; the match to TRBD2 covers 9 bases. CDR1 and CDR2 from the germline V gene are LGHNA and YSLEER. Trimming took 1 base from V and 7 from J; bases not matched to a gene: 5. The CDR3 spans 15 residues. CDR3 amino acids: CASSQAGSGRNEQFF. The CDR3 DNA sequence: TGCGCCAGCAGCCAAGCGGGGAGCGGGAGGAATGAGCAGTTCTTC.

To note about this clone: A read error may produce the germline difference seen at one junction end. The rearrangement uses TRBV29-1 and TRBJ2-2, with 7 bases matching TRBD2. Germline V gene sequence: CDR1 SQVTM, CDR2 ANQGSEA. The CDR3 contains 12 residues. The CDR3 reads CSYRDGGGELFF. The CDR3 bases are TGCAGCTATCGGGATGGTGGGGGGGAACTGTTTTTT.

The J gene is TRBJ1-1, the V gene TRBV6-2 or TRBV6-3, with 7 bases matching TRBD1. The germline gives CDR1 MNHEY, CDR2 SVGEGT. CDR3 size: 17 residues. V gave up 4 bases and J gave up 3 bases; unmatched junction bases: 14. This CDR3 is CASSFLWAGGDDTEAFF. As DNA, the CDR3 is TGTGCCAGCAGTTTTCTCTGGGCAGGGGGAGACGACACTGAAGCTTTCTTT.

CDR3 protein: CASSPDRANEQFF. CDR3 DNA: TGTGCCAGCAGTCCGGACAGGGCAAATGAGCAGTTCTTC. The rearrangement uses TRBV6-2 or TRBV6-3 and TRBJ2-1; 8 nucleotides align to TRBD1. Per germline, CDR1 MNHEY and CDR2 SVGEGT. This CDR3 is built from 13 residues. The ends lost 5 bases at V and 7 bases at J; junction bases unmatched: 4.